One sample yielded the 15 T cell receptor beta chains listed below, sequenced in a study of T cell repertoires in cytomegalovirus infection. TCRdb called the reads again in MiXCR, with one record for every CDR3 protein. The profile shows 250,000 to 300,000 distinct CDR3 sequences, 22% of them singletons. Antigens of these TCRs are unknown. Source: cultured PBMCs, taken from culture after CMV antigen stimulation. These receptors all stem from a human donor in good health (CMV status not recorded). Some clones in this sample may be carry-over from other donors' samples.

There are a few counts of this clonotype. V is TRBV12-3 or TRBV12-4 and J is TRBJ2-7, with no clear D. The CDR3 is 13 amino acids. V lost 0 bases and J 5 bases, leaving 8 bases between the germline ends. CDR3 sequence reads: CASSLAGSNEQYF. Written as DNA, the CDR3 is TGTGCCAGCAGTTTAGCGGGCAGCAACGAGCAGTACTTC.

There are many counts of this clonotype. This chain joins TRBV12-3 or TRBV12-4 and TRBJ1-2; 8 bases are shared with TRBD1. The CDR3 is 15 residues long. Losses at the gene ends were 5 bases for V and 2 bases for J; bases not matched to a gene: 7. The CDR3 is CASSQTGGLNYGYTF. The CDR3 DNA sequence: TGTGCCAGCAGTCAAACAGGGGGGCTCAACTATGGCTACACCTTC.

The V gene is TRBV30, the J gene TRBJ1-6, with D possibly matching TRBD1 (5 bases). Germline lookup yields CDR1 GTSNPN and CDR2 SVGIG (reference sequence). V was clipped by 3 bases and J by 5 bases, with 14 bases between them. This CDR3 region has 15 residues. The CDR3 DNA reads as TGTGCCTGGAGAGAGGGGACCGGCGATAATTCACCCCTCCACTTT. The encoded protein is CAWREGTGDNSPLHF.

V is TRBV12-3 or TRBV12-4 and J is TRBJ1-5; D may be TRBD1 (6 bases). The CDR3 length is 14 residues. V lost 5 bases and J lost 7, with 15 bases in between. The CDR3 protein is CASSPRGRRQPQHF. The CDR3 DNA reads as TGTGCCAGCAGTCCCAGGGGACGACGGCAGCCCCAGCATTTT.

In its sample, this clonotype was seen many times. This chain uses TRBV11-2 with TRBJ2-1, with 9 bases identical to TRBD2. With V trimmed by 5 bases and J by 2 bases, 4 bases remained unmatched. CDR3 length: 15 residues. From germline, CDR1 is SGHAT and CDR2 FQNNGV. The CDR3 DNA sequence: TGTGCCAGCAGCCCCATAGCGGGAGCCTACAATGAGCAGTTCTTC. This sequence encodes CASSPIAGAYNEQFF.

This chain joins TRBV28 and TRBJ2-7; D call uncertain. This CDR3 is built from 15 residues. V dropped 6 bases and J dropped 4 bases, with 19 bases sitting between them. Germline V gene sequence: CDR1 MDHEN, CDR2 SYDVKM. In DNA form, the CDR3 reads TGTGCCAGCAGATTTTTTAGTAATGATCGGTACGAGCAGTACTTC. It is translated as CASRFFSNDRYEQYF.

In its sample, this clonotype was seen many times. V gene TRBV4-1 combines with J gene TRBJ1-1, with TRBD1 matching 11 bases. There are 15 residues in the CDR3. V trimming: 4 bases; J trimming: 8 bases; junction bases outside the gene matches: 9. Germline V CDR1 and CDR2: MGHRA, YSYEKL. CDR3 nucleotide sequence: TGCGCCAGCAGCCTACCGGGACAGGGGGGTGGCGAAGCTTTCTTT. It is translated as CASSLPGQGGGEAFF.

The chain joins TRBV12-3 or TRBV12-4 to TRBJ2-1, with D perhaps TRBD1 (6 bases). The CDR3 runs to 12 residues. V lost 4 bases and J lost 16, with 17 bases in between. The CDR3 reads CASSSMRDIYFF. CDR3 DNA: TGTGCCAGCAGTTCCATGAGGGACATATACTTCTTC.

A few counts support this clonotype. J is TRBJ1-5 and V is TRBV12-3 or TRBV12-4; possibly TRBD1 for D (5 bases). The V and J ends lost 7 bases and 8 bases respectively, with 18 bases between them. CDR3 length: 14 residues. Here the CDR3 DNA reads TGTGCCAGCACTTCCGACAGCCTCTCCGAGCCCCAGCATTTT. Amino acids: CASTSDSLSEPQHF.

There are many counts of this clonotype. The rearrangement links TRBV7-8 to TRBJ2-7; D tentatively fits TRBD1 or TRBD2 (6 bases each). V lost 1 base and J lost 4, with 17 bases in between. Germline V gives CDR1 SGHVS, CDR2 FQNEAQ. The CDR3 runs to 16 residues. This chain's CDR3 is CASSLGSAGGLYEQYF. DNA for the CDR3: TGTGCCAGCAGCTTAGGATCGGCCGGGGGCTTATACGAGCAGTACTTC.

This clonotype was picked up many times. The V call is TRBV7-2, the J call TRBJ2-1; possibly TRBD1 for D (6 bases). Trimming left V 1 base short and J 1 base short, with 17 bases between. From germline, CDR1 is SGHTA and CDR2 FQGNSA. The CDR3 contains 18 residues. CDR3 nucleotide sequence: TGTGCCAGCAGCTTAGGTTTCGGCGGTCAGGGGTCCTACAATGAGCAGTTCTTC. Protein product: CASSLGFGGQGSYNEQFF.

This clonotype was seen many times. The chain has TRBV6-1 and TRBJ2-7, with 7 bases lining up with TRBD2. Germline assignment: CDR1 MNHNS and CDR2 SASEGT. Unmatched junction bases numbered 11, after V lost 6 bases and J lost 3 bases. The CDR3 runs 15 residues. DNA for the CDR3: TGTGCCAGCAGACTTCTAGCGGACTCCCTCTACGAGCAGTACTTC. Its protein is CASRLLADSLYEQYF.

This clonotype has at least ten counts. The chain is built from TRBV15 and TRBJ2-3; D is uncertain. This CDR3 has 11 residues. In germline, CDR1 is LNHNV, CDR2 YYDKDF (reference sequence). The V end lost 7 bases, the J end lost 2 bases, and 4 bases lay between the germline ends. The CDR3 DNA sequence: TGTGCCACCAAGGACACAGATACGCAGTATTTT. Protein: CATKDTDTQYF.

This clonotype was found a few times. The rearrangement joins TRBV5-1 to TRBJ2-1; TRBD2 matches at 9 bases. CDR3 size: 18 residues. Per germline, CDR1 SGHRS and CDR2 YFSETQ. V trimming: 0 bases; J trimming: 0 bases; junction bases outside the gene matches: 7. For the CDR3, the DNA is TGCGCCAGCAGCTTGGGGGCCCGACTAGCGGTCTCCTACAATGAGCAGTTCTTC. Protein sequence: CASSLGARLAVSYNEQFF.

This clonotype was found many times. The rearrangement joins TRBV7-2 to TRBJ1-6, with D maybe TRBD1 (5 bases). Trimming pared 5 bases from V and 5 bases from J, leaving 13 bases between. The CDR3 extends over 15 amino acids. CDR1 SGHTA and CDR2 FQGNSA come from the germline V gene. CDR3 residues: CASSPYAGNNSPLHF. The CDR3 DNA reads as TGTGCCAGCAGCCCTTACGCAGGGAATAATTCACCCCTCCACTTT. Full variable domain (rest looked up from reference TRBV7-2 and TRBJ1-6): GAGVSQSPSNKVTEKGKDVELRCDPISGHTALYWYRQSLGQGLEFLIYFQGNSAPDKSGLPSDRFSAERTGGSVSTLTIQRTQQEDSAVYLCASSPYAGNNSPLHFGNGTRLTVT.